The 26 T cell receptor beta chains reported below all come from one sample, sequenced in a study of cytomegalovirus exposure and HLA in healthy donors. Primers: 60 Vbeta forward and 13 Jbeta reverse. Sequencing used immunoSEQ multiplex PCR; TCRdb keeps in-frame clones, though not all of them. The profile shows around 180,000 clones, 80% to 85% of them singletons. Sequencing was done on a sample of PBMCs. Receptors originate from a boy younger than 18 in good health and CMV-seronegative.

The chain links TRBV30 to TRBJ2-7; unclear D gene. V was shortened by 0 bases and J by 2 bases, with 17 bases between the two germline ends. This CDR3 spans 16 amino acids. CDR1 GTSNPN and CDR2 SVGIG come from the germline V gene (reference sequence). CDR3 residues: CAWSVLSADGTYEQYF. CDR3 nucleotide sequence: TGTGCCTGGAGTGTACTCTCGGCGGATGGTACCTACGAGCAGTACTTC.

In its sample, this clone was seen once. The chain employs TRBV7-6 and TRBJ2-3; 11 bases are shared with TRBD2. The V and J ends lost 5 bases and 3 bases, in that order; junction bases with no gene match: 7. The CDR3 is made up of 16 amino acids. Germline CDR1 is SGHVS and CDR2 is FNYEAQ. CDR3 DNA: TGTGCCAGCAGCCTGCTAGCGGGGGGTTTTACAGATACGCAGTATTTT. Amino acid sequence: CASSLLAGGFTDTQYF.

V gene TRBV6-5 combines with J gene TRBJ2-7; 9 nucleotides agree with TRBD2. CDR1 MNHEY and CDR2 SVGAGI come from the germline V gene. With V trimmed by 5 bases and J by 1 base, 3 bases remained unmatched. The length of the CDR3 is 14 residues. CDR3 in amino acids: CASSRLADSYEQYF. In DNA, the CDR3 is TGTGCCAGCAGTCGACTAGCGGATTCCTACGAGCAGTACTTC.

CDR3 bases: TGCGCCAGCAGCCACGACGGACTGGGGTCGTACGAGCAGTACTTC. Translating it yields CASSHDGLGSYEQYF. The chain has TRBV4-3 and TRBJ2-7, with a possible D match to TRBD2 (5 bases). Germline V gene sequence: CDR1 LGHNA, CDR2 YSLEER. This CDR3 comprises 15 residues. Trimming took off 3 bases at V and 4 bases at J, with 16 bases between the two ends.

The chain links TRBV5-1 to TRBJ2-2; TRBD1 matches at 8 bases. Germline values: CDR1 SGHRS, CDR2 YFSETQ. The CDR3 runs 19 residues. V lost 3 bases to trimming and J lost 6 bases; unmatched junction nucleotides: 19. The CDR3 protein is CASSSLHSSDREAAGELFF. For the CDR3, the DNA is TGCGCCAGCAGCTCCCTCCATTCCTCGGACAGGGAGGCCGCCGGGGAGCTGTTTTTT.

The rearrangement links TRBV6-4 to TRBJ2-3; a possible D gene is TRBD2 (6 bases). Trimming left V 2 bases short and J 1 base short, with 7 bases between. This CDR3 has 14 amino acids. CDR1 is MRHNA and CDR2 is SNTAGT in the germline V gene. The DNA of the CDR3 is TGTGCCAGCAGTGACGGCGGGGGCACAGATACGCAGTATTTT. It codes for CASSDGGGTDTQYF.

This sequence joins TRBV20-1 and TRBJ1-1; D call uncertain. The CDR3 totals 11 residues. Trimming took off 7 bases at V and 5 bases at J, with 11 bases between the two ends. Germline V CDR1 and CDR2: DFQATT, SNEGSKA (reference sequence). The CDR3 region is CSVFGGTEAFF. CDR3 DNA: TGCAGTGTGTTCGGCGGGACTGAAGCTTTCTTT.

The gene calls are TRBV4-2 and TRBJ2-1, with 7 nucleotides matching TRBD2. The V gene's germline CDR1 is LGHNA and CDR2 YNFKEQ. V shed 0 bases, J shed 2 bases, and the junction held 7 bases outside the gene matches. The CDR3 consists of 17 residues. Here the CDR3 DNA reads TGTGCCAGCAGCCAAGAAGAGGGGCTAGCGGCCTACAATGAGCAGTTCTTC. Its translation: CASSQEEGLAAYNEQFF.

The chain is built from TRBV19 and TRBJ2-1; TRBD1 agrees at 8 bases. The germline V gene has CDR1 LNHDA and CDR2 SQIVND (reference sequence). The junction had 10 bases not matched to a gene; V was cut back by 5 bases and J by 13 bases. There are 13 residues in the CDR3. CDR3 region: CASSATTGALQFF. Here the CDR3 DNA reads TGTGCCAGTAGTGCAACGACAGGGGCCCTTCAGTTCTTC.

CDR3 nucleotide sequence: TGTGCCAGCAGTTTTGGGGGCTATAGCAATCAGCCCCAGCATTTT. Translation: CASSFGGYSNQPQHF. J is TRBJ1-5 and V is TRBV28; perhaps TRBD1 as D (6 bases). V was cut by 3 bases and J by 0 bases, with 9 bases left in between. CDR1 is MDHEN and CDR2 is SYDVKM in the germline V gene. The CDR3 contains 15 residues.

The genes are TRBV30 and TRBJ1-2; D gene ambiguous. Germline V CDR1 and CDR2: GTSNPN, SVGIG (reference sequence). This CDR3 region has 13 residues. V was clipped by 3 bases and J by 5 bases, with 13 bases between them. This CDR3 is CAWRPSREYGYTF. The CDR3 coding sequence is TGTGCCTGGAGACCCTCTCGGGAATATGGCTACACCTTC.

V is TRBV6-5 and J is TRBJ2-3, with a weak D call TRBD2 (6 bases). The CDR3 is 15 amino acids. Germline assignment: CDR1 MNHEY and CDR2 SVGAGI. Trimming removed 10 bases at V and 2 bases at J, with 19 bases between. The CDR3, as DNA: TGTGCCACCTCGGCCCGGGGGATACACACAGATACGCAGTATTTT. This gives the protein CATSARGIHTDTQYF.

J is TRBJ2-6 and V is TRBV5-1; the D gene is possibly TRBD1 (5 bases). The CDR3 has 18 amino acids. Trimming pared 0 bases from V and 2 bases from J, leaving 15 bases between. In germline, CDR1 is SGHRS, CDR2 YFSETQ. The CDR3 nucleotides read TGCGCCAGCAGCTTGGGGAGACAACAGGACACTGGGGCCAACGTCCTGACTTTC. It encodes CASSLGRQQDTGANVLTF.

The V call is TRBV7-3, the J call TRBJ2-2; 13 positions agree with TRBD2. CDR1 is SGHTA, CDR2 FQGTGA, per germline. V lost 5 bases, J lost 6 bases, and 6 bases stayed unmatched. The CDR3 length is 16 residues. CDR3 bases: TGTGCCAGCAGCCTAGGACTAGCGGGGGAGCCCGGGGAGCTGTTTTTT. This sequence encodes CASSLGLAGEPGELFF.

The CDR3 DNA is TGTGCCAGCAGCATCACCGCGGGGGTAGGCGGCTACACCTTC. It yields the protein CASSITAGVGGYTF. The gene calls are TRBV27 and TRBJ1-2; D may be TRBD1 (5 bases). Trimming took 6 bases from V and 8 from J, leaving 19 bases between them. The germline V gene has CDR1 MNHEY and CDR2 SMNVEV (reference sequence). This CDR3 has 14 residues.

The chain combines TRBV12-5 with TRBJ1-5, with 9 bases matching TRBD1. Germline values: CDR1 LGHNT, CDR2 FRNRAP. CDR3 length: 16 residues. V dropped 0 bases and J dropped 3; count of bases not matched to a gene: 3. This CDR3 reads CASGLVRTGANQPQHF. DNA for the CDR3: TGTGCTAGTGGTTTGGTAAGGACAGGGGCCAATCAGCCCCAGCATTTT. The full variable domain, in which reference TRBV12-5 and TRBJ1-5 provide the parts outside the CDR3, is DARVTQTPRHKVTEMGQEVTMRCQPILGHNTVFWYRQTMMQGLELLAYFRNRAPLDDSGMPKDRFSAEMPDATLATLKIQPSEPRDSAVYFCASGLVRTGANQPQHFGDGTRLSIL.

This chain connects TRBV5-4 to TRBJ2-5; TRBD1 aligns across 8 bases. After removal of 3 bases from V and 4 bases from J, the junction contained 11 bases not matched to a gene. CDR3 length equals 16 residues. Germline-derived CDR1 and CDR2 are SGHNT and YYREEE (reference sequence). The CDR3 reads CASSSMTGTGGETQYF. CDR3 DNA: TGTGCCAGCAGCTCAATGACGGGTACAGGGGGAGAGACCCAGTACTTC.

The genes are TRBV27 and TRBJ2-7; a weak D match, TRBD2 (6 bases). The germline V gene has CDR1 MNHEY and CDR2 SMNVEV (reference sequence). This CDR3 has 14 residues. Trimming stripped 5 bases from V and 2 bases from J, with 13 bases between. CDR3 nucleotide sequence: TGTGCCAGCAGTCCCCTCCCGGGGGCCTACGAGCAGTACTTC. Amino acids: CASSPLPGAYEQYF.

This rearrangement joins TRBV19 to TRBJ1-1; TRBD1 matches 9 bases. The CDR3 totals 15 residues. CDR1 LNHDA and CDR2 SQIVND come from the germline V gene (reference sequence). V lost 6 bases and J lost 0; bases outside the gene matches: 5. CDR3 protein: CASSRTGVLNTEAFF. DNA for the CDR3: TGTGCCAGTAGCAGGACAGGGGTCTTGAACACTGAAGCTTTCTTT. Using reference TRBV19 and TRBJ1-1 for the parts outside the CDR3, the full variable domain is DGGITQSPKYLFRKEGQNVTLSCEQNLNHDAMYWYRQDPGQGLRLIYYSQIVNDFQKGDIAEGYSVSREKKESFPLTVTSAQKNPTAFYLCASSRTGVLNTEAFFGQGTRLTVV.

The table lists this clone with a count of one. The rearrangement joins TRBV4-3 to TRBJ1-1; D unclear. Trimming left V 1 base short and J 3 bases short, with 9 bases between. Germline V gene sequence: CDR1 LGHNA, CDR2 YSLEER. This CDR3 region has 14 residues. The DNA for the CDR3 is TGCGCCAGCAGCCAAGTTAGGAGGGACACTGAAGCTTTCTTT. This encodes CASSQVRRDTEAFF.

The chain joins TRBV10-3 to TRBJ2-3; the D gene is possibly TRBD2 (6 bases). V was clipped by 7 bases and J by 5 bases, with 10 bases between them. Germline CDR1 is ENHRY and CDR2 is SYGVKD. The CDR3 sequence is 12 residues long. Here the CDR3 reads CAITEAGDTQYF. CDR3 DNA sequence: TGTGCCATCACCGAAGCGGGAGATACGCAGTATTTT.

The gene calls are TRBV30 and TRBJ2-1, with 12 bases that match TRBD2. The CDR3 is made up of 15 amino acids. With V trimmed by 3 bases and J by 7 bases, 7 bases remained unmatched. CDR1 and CDR2 (germline): GTSNPN, SVGIG (reference sequence). The CDR3 protein is CAWRSLAGGRNEQFF. The DNA for the CDR3 is TGTGCCTGGAGGTCCCTAGCGGGGGGGAGGAATGAGCAGTTCTTC. The full variable domain, with the rest looked up from reference TRBV30 and TRBJ2-1, is SQTIHQWPATLVQPVGSPLSLECTVEGTSNPNLYWYRQAAGRGLQLLFYSVGIGQISSEVPQNLSASRPQDRQFILSSKKLLLSDSGFYLCAWRSLAGGRNEQFFGPGTRLTVL.

The chain uses TRBV7-2 and TRBJ1-2, with D uncertain. The CDR3 is 13 amino acids. The germline V and J ends were trimmed by 4 bases and 0 bases, with 6 bases remaining between them. Germline V CDR1 and CDR2: SGHTA, FQGNSA. The DNA of the CDR3 is TGTGCCAGCAGCTATGACACTAACTATGGCTACACCTTC. Encoded protein: CASSYDTNYGYTF.

The V and J genes are TRBV11-2 and TRBJ2-7; D may be TRBD2 (6 bases). The germline V gene has CDR1 SGHAT and CDR2 FQNNGV. The length of the CDR3 is 14 residues. The V and J ends lost 0 bases and 2 bases respectively, with 8 bases between them. The CDR3 loop is CASSLDSGTYEQYF. The DNA of the CDR3 is TGTGCCAGCAGCTTAGATAGCGGTACCTACGAGCAGTACTTC.

The chain combines TRBV30 with TRBJ2-5; TRBD2 agrees at 7 bases. The ends lost 3 bases at V and 3 bases at J; junction bases unmatched: 7. This CDR3 is 14 amino acids long. CDR1 and CDR2 (germline): GTSNPN, SVGIG (reference sequence). CDR3 bases: TGTGCCTGGAGCGACCTAGCGGTAGAAGAGACCCAGTACTTC. Its translation: CAWSDLAVEETQYF.

The chain is built from TRBV30 and TRBJ2-7, with TRBD1 identical over 9 bases. The CDR3 spans 12 residues. Germline V gene lookup returns CDR1 GTSNPN and CDR2 SVGIG (reference sequence). Germline trimming cut 3 bases from V and 4 bases from J; bases unmatched to any gene: 1. CDR3 region: CAWRQGAYEQYF. The CDR3 region has the DNA TGTGCCTGGAGACAGGGGGCGTACGAGCAGTACTTC.